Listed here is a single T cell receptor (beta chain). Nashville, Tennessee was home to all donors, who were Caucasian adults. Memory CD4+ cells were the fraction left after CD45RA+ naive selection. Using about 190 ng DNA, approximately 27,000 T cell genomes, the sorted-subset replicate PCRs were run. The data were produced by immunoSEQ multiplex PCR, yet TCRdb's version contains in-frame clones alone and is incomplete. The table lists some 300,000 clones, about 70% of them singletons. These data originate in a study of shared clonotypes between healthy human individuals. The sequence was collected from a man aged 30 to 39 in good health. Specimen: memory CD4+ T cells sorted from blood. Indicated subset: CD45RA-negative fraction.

CDR3 nucleotide sequence: TGTGCTAGTGGTTTGTCACGAGAGACCCAGTACTTC. This encodes CASGLSRETQYF. The rearrangement uses TRBV12-5 and TRBJ2-5; D call uncertain. Germline V gene data show CDR1 as LGHNT and CDR2 as FRNRAP. Trimming stripped 2 bases from V and 4 bases from J, with 5 bases between. The CDR3 extends over 12 amino acids.